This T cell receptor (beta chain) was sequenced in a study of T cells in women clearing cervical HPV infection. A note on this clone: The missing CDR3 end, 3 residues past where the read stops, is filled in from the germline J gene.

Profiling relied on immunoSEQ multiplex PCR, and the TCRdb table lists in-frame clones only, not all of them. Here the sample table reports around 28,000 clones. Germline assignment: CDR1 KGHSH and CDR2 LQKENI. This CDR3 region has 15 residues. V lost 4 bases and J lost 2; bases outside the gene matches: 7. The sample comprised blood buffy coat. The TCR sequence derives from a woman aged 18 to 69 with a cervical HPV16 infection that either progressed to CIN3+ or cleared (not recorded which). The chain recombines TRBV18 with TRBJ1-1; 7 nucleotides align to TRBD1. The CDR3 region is CASSRGTASNTEAFF. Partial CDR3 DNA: TGTGCCAGCTCACGTGGGACAGCTTCAAACACTGAA.